Listed below are T cell receptor beta chains from one sample, sequenced in a study of T and B cells in COVID-19 patients. Each CDR3 protein is one row after TCRdb ran MiXCR on the multiplex PCR reads. The sample includes roughly 21,000 distinct CDR3 sequences, about a third of them seen just once. Sequencing used blood. The receptors shown here come from a human donor who had recovered from COVID-19. Each CDR3 is given without its conserved first and last residue. Where a row states a size, it is once, few, many or the class of an expanded clone; other rows omit it.

v_gene	j_gene	abundance	CDR3aa
TRBV5-1	TRBJ2-3	few	ASSYRLAGSSDTQY
TRBV6-1	TRBJ2-5	many	ASSELAGGQETQY
TRBV12-3/TRBV12-4	TRBJ2-7	many	ASSLGQVAYEQY
TRBV7-9	TRBJ2-1	.	ASSVGQINDEQF
TRBV27	TRBJ2-1	medium-sized	ASTAANEQF
TRBV29-1	TRBJ1-1	many	SVDRAGHTEAF
TRBV6-5	TRBJ1-2	.	ASRQTGGHGGYT
TRBV7-9	TRBJ2-2	few	ASSLGLTTNTGELF
TRBV5-1	TRBJ2-2	.	ASSLGGTGRTGELF
TRBV19	TRBJ1-2	medium-sized	ASSIDHPEDRGVYGYT
TRBV5-1	TRBJ2-1	few	ASSPLAGGFRDEQF
TRBV6-5	TRBJ2-1	medium-sized	ASSDSGGTYNEQF
TRBV6-5	TRBJ1-2	.	ASSSAGTGLGYGFT
TRBV30	TRBJ1-3	.	AWSQGSGNTIY
TRBV11-3	TRBJ2-5	medium-sized	ASSAHRGEETQY
TRBV5-1	TRBJ1-2	.	ASGPRGSNYGYT
TRBV30	TRBJ1-6	few	AWSVFPSPLH
TRBV18	TRBJ2-7	many	ASSPDTDSYEQY
TRBV5-5	TRBJ2-3	many	ASLRQVLAGGPDTQY
TRBV27	TRBJ2-3	many	ASSLRKDRTDTQY
TRBV5-5	TRBJ1-5	few	ASSLVGAGSNQPQH
TRBV11-3	TRBJ2-1	medium-sized	ASNPGPSSYNEQF
TRBV12-3/TRBV12-4	TRBJ2-5	.	ASSRGNIQETQY
TRBV18	TRBJ1-2	few	ASSPQKLDYGYT
TRBV19	TRBJ2-5	medium-sized	ASRGQPETQY
TRBV7-2	TRBJ1-3	once	ASSLFWTRKTGNTIY
TRBV12-3/TRBV12-4	TRBJ2-5	.	ASSPRETRETQY
TRBV10-3	TRBJ2-4	.	AISVNYGAKNIQY
TRBV5-1	TRBJ2-2	few	ASRRQGVTGELF
TRBV27	TRBJ2-5	few	ASSFTSGETQY
TRBV15	TRBJ1-5	.	ATSRRGVGGSNQPQH
TRBV27	TRBJ1-4	many	ASSRSGLGEKLF
TRBV6-5	TRBJ1-5	.	ASSEDMGQRYQPQH
TRBV11-3	TRBJ1-2	many	ASSLDGTGGPYDYGYT
TRBV30	TRBJ2-3	medium-sized	AWSRTSGPGDTQY
TRBV24-1	TRBJ2-2	.	AAGTTNTGELF